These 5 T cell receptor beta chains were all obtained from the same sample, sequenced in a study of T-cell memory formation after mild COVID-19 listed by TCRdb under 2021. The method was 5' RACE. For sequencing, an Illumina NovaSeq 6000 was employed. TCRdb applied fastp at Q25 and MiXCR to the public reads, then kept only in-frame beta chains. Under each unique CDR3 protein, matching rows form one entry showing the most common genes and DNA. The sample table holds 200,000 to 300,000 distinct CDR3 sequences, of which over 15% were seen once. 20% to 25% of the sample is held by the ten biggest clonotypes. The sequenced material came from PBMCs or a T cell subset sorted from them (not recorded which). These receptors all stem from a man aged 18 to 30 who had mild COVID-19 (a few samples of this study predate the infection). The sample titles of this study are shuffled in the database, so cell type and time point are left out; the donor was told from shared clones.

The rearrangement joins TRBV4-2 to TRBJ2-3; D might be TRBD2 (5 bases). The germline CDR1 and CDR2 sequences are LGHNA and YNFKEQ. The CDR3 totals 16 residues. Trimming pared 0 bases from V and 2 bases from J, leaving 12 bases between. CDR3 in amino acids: CASSQDLRTYTDTQYF. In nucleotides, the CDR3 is TGTGCCAGCAGCCAAGACCTAAGGACTTACACAGATACGCAGTATTTT.

As DNA, the CDR3 is TGTGCCATCAGTGCGAGGGGGGCGCCTTCTGAGCAGTTCTTC. It specifies CAISARGAPSEQFF. This chain connects TRBV10-3 to TRBJ2-1; either TRBD1 or TRBD2 may supply D (6 bases each). The germline V gene has CDR1 ENHRY and CDR2 SYGVKD. This CDR3 comprises 14 residues. Trimming took off 4 bases at V and 9 bases at J, with 16 bases between the two ends.

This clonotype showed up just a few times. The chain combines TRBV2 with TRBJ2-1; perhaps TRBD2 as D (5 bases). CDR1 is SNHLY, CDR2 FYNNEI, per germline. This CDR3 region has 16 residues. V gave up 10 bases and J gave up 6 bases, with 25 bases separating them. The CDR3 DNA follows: TGTGCCACCTCCTCGGACTCGGGGAGTCACGGCAATGAGCAGTTCTTC. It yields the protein CATSSDSGSHGNEQFF.

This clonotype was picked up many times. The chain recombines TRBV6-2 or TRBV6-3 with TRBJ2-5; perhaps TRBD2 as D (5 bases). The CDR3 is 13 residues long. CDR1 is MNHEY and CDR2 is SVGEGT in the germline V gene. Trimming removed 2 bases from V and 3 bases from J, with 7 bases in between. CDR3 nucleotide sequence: TGTGCCAGCAGTTACAGGACTGAAGAGACCCAGTACTTC. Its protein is CASSYRTEETQYF.

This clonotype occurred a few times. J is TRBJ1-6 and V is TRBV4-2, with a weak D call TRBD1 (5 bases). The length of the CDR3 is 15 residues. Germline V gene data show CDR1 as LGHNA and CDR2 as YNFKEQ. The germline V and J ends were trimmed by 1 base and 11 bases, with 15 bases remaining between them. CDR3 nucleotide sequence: TGTGCCAGCAGCCAAGCATCCGGGACGCAGGCACCCCTCCACTTT. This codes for CASSQASGTQAPLHF.